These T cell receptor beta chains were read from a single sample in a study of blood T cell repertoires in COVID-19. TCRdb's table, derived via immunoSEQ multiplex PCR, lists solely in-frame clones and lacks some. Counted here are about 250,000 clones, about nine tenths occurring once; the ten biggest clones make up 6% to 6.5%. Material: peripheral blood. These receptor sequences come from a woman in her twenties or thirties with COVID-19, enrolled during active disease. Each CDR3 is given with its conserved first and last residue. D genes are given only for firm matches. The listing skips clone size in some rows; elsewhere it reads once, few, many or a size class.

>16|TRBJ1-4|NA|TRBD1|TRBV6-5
TGTGCCAGCAGTTACTCTTCGGGACAGGGAGTGGAAAAACTGTTTTTT
CASSYSSGQGVEKLFF
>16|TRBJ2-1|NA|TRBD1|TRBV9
TGTGCCAGCAGCCCCACCGGGACAGGGTCCTACAATGAGCAGTTCTTC
CASSPTGTGSYNEQFF
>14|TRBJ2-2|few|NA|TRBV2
TGTGCCAGCACAGGGAACCTCAACACCGGGGAGCTGTTTTTT
CASTGNLNTGELFF
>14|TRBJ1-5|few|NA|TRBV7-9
TGTGCCAGCAGCTCCGCCCAGAGCAATCAGCCCCAGCATTTT
CASSSAQSNQPQHF
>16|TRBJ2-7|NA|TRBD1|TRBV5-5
TGTGCCAGCAGCTTAAACAGGGGGCCTTCGTTTTACGAGCAGTACTTC
CASSLNRGPSFYEQYF
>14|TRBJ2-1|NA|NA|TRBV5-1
TGCGCCAGCAGCTTTGGGTGGGAGACCGATGAGCAGTTCTTC
CASSFGWETDEQFF
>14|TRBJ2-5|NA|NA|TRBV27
TGTGCCAGCAGTTTAGGGGACACCAAAGAGACCCAGTACTTC
CASSLGDTKETQYF
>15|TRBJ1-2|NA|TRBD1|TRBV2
TGTGCCAGCAGTGTGACGGGGACAGGGGTGGAAGGCTACACCTTC
CASSVTGTGVEGYTF
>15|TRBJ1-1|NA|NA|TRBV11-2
TGTGCCAGCACCCCTCAGCCAGGGCTAGTCACTGAAGCTTTCTTT
CASTPQPGLVTEAFF
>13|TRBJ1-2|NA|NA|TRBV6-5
TGTGCCAGTTATATACGCGAGGGTTGGGGCTACACCTTC
CASYIREGWGYTF
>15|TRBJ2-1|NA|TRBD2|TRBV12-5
TGTGCTAGTGGTCCGGGACTAGCGGGAGTCGGTGAGCAGTTCTTC
CASGPGLAGVGEQFF
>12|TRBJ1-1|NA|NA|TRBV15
TGTGCCACCAGCAGAGAATGGGGCGTCCCTTTCTTT
CATSREWGVPFF
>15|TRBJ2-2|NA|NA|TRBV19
TGTGCCAGTAGTATTTGGACAGCGAACACCGGGGAGCTGTTTTTT
CASSIWTANTGELFF
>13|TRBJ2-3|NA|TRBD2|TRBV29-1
TGCAGCGTTGAGGGACTAGAGGCAGATACGCAGTATTTT
CSVEGLEADTQYF
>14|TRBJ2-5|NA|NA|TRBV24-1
TGTGCCACCAGTGACTCACGCAGGGTTGAGACCCAGTACTTC
CATSDSRRVETQYF
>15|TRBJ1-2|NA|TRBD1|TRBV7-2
TGTGCCAGCAGCTTAGGGGGACAGGGAGGCTTTGGCTACACCTTC
CASSLGGQGGFGYTF
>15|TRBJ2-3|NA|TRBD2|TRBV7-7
TGTGCTAGCAGCTTGGAGGGAGGGCCTACAGATACGCAGTATTTT
CASSLEGGPTDTQYF
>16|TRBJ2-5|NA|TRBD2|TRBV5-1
TGCGCCAGCAGCTTGGGCCCACTAGCGGGGGAAGAGACCCAGTACTTC
CASSLGPLAGEETQYF
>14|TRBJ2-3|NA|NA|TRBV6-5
TGTGCCAGCACCCACCGCGGGAGCACAGATACGCAGTATTTT
CASTHRGSTDTQYF
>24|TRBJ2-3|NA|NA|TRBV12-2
TGTGCAAGTCGCTTAAGACCTGAACCTCGTCCGAAGCCTAGCGGGAGGGCAGATCCGGATACGCAGTATTTT
CASRLRPEPRPKPSGRADPDTQYF
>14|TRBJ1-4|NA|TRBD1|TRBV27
TGTGCCAGCAGTTCCGACAGGGCGAATGAAAAACTGTTTTTT
CASSSDRANEKLFF
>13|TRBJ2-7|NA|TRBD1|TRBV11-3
TGTGCCAGCAGCACGGCCCCGGGACAGGGGCAGTACTTC
CASSTAPGQGQYF
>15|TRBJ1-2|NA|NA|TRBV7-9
TGTGCCAGCAGCTTAGGCCGCGGGTCAGGCTATGGCTACACCTTC
CASSLGRGSGYGYTF
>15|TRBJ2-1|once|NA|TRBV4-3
TGCGCCAGCAGCCAAGATCTACGGAGTTACAATGAGCAGTTCTTC
CASSQDLRSYNEQFF
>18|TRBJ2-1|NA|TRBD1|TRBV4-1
TGCGCCAGCAGCCAAGGAGTTTTAGGGGGCGGCTCCTACAATGAGCAGTTCTTC
CASSQGVLGGGSYNEQFF
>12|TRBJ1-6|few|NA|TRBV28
TGTGCCAGCTCAAACAAAGGGGAACCCCTCCACTTT
CASSNKGEPLHF
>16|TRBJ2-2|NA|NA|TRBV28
TGTGCCAGCAGTTTCTTACAGCGGTCGAACACCGGGGAGCTGTTTTTT
CASSFLQRSNTGELFF
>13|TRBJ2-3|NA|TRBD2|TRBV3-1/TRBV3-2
TGTGCCACTAGGGCGGGGGGTACAGATACGCAGTATTTT
CATRAGGTDTQYF
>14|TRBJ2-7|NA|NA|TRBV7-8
TGTGCCAGCAGCTTACGCGACTCTCCCCACGAGCAGTACTTC
CASSLRDSPHEQYF
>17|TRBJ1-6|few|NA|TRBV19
TGTGCCAGTAGTATTGGGCTGCCCAAATTCTATAATTCACCCCTCCACTTT
CASSIGLPKFYNSPLHF
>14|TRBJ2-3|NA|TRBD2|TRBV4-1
TGCGCCAGTACTAGACTAGCGGACACAGATACGCAGTATTTT
CASTRLADTDTQYF
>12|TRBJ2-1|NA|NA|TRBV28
TGTGCCAGCAGTCGTATAGCCAATGAGCAGTTCTTC
CASSRIANEQFF
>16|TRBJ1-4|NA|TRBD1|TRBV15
TGTGCCACCAGCAGAGCACAGGGGTCAACTAATGAAAAACTGTTTTTT
CATSRAQGSTNEKLFF
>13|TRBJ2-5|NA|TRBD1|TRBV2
TGTGCCAGCAGCCGGGACAGAGAAGAGACCCAGTACTTC
CASSRDREETQYF
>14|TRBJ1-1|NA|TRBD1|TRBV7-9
TGTGCCAGCAGCTCGGGGACAGCGAACACTGAAGCTTTCTTT
CASSSGTANTEAFF
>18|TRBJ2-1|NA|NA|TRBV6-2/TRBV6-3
TGTGCCAGCAGTTCCCTACCCATAGCGAGAAGCTCCTACAATGAGCAGTTCTTC
CASSSLPIARSSYNEQFF
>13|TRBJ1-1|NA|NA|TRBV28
TGTACCTCCACCCCGCGGGCAGGCACTGAAGCTTTCTTT
CTSTPRAGTEAFF
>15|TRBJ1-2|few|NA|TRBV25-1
TGTGCCAGCACACCCGATCGGGGGGGCGCAGATGGCTACACCTTC
CASTPDRGGADGYTF
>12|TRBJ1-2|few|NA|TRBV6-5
TGTGCCAGCAGGACAGCGCTAACAGGCTACACCTTC
CASRTALTGYTF
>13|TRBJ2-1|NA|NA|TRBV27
TGTGCCAGCAGTTTTGACGGGGACAATGAGCAGTTCTTC
CASSFDGDNEQFF
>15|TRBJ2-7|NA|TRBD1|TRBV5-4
TGTGCCAGCAGGCCGGGACAGACCAGCTCCTACGAGCAGTACTTC
CASRPGQTSSYEQYF
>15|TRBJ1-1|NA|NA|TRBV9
TGTGCCAGCAGCGTAGAGGCAGGGGAGGGCACTGAAGCTTTCTTT
CASSVEAGEGTEAFF
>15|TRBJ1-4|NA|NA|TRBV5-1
TGCGCCAGCAGCTTGGGGCGGGGGGACAATGAAAAACTGTTTTTT
CASSLGRGDNEKLFF
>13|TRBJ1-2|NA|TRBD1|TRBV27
TGTGCCAGCAGTCTGGGACAGGGAATCGGCTACACCTTC
CASSLGQGIGYTF
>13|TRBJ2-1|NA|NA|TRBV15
TGTGCCACCAGCAGAGAGCACGGGGGAGGTCAGTTCTTC
CATSREHGGGQFF
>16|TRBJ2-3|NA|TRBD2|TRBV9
TGTGCCAGCAGCGTAGGGTCTAGCGGCTACACAGATACGCAGTATTTT
CASSVGSSGYTDTQYF
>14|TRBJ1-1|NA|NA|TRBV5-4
TGTGCCAGCAGCCCCGGCGGGCGGGGGGCGGAAGCTTTCTTT
CASSPGGRGAEAFF
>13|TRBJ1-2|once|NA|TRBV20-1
TGCAGTGCTAGTGGGGCGGCAGGGGTCGGCTACACCTTC
CSASGAAGVGYTF
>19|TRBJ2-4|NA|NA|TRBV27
TGTGCCAGCAGGCCCCAGGGGTTCAATTCTGACCTAGCCAAAAACATTCAGTACTTC
CASRPQGFNSDLAKNIQYF
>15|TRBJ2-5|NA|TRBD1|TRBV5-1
TGCGCCAGCAGCTCAGGACAGGGATTCCCAGAGACCCAGTACTTC
CASSSGQGFPETQYF
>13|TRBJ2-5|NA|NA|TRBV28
TGTGCCAGCAGTTTAGGACAGCAAGAGACCCAGTACTTC
CASSLGQQETQYF
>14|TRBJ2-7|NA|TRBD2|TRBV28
TGTGCCAGCAACCCACCGGGGGGAACCTACGAGCAGTACTTC
CASNPPGGTYEQYF
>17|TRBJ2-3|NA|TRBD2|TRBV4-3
TGCGCCAGCAGCCAAGACCCCCAGCGGGGGGGTTCAGATACGCAGTATTTT
CASSQDPQRGGSDTQYF